This T cell receptor beta chain derives from a study of cytomegalovirus exposure and HLA in healthy donors. PCR involved 60 Vbeta and 13 Jbeta primers. The method was immunoSEQ multiplex PCR; TCRdb's version includes in-frame clones alone and lacks a portion of them. The table lists under 55,000 clones, roughly 69% of them singletons. Study conclusions and caveats: The CMV antigen specificity of a few CMV-associated chains was confirmed through in vitro analysis. In all likelihood, a cluster of highly shared sequence variants was a sequencing artifact.

The CDR3 has 16 residues. Unmatched junction bases numbered 9, after V lost 0 bases and J lost 6 bases. Germline V CDR1 and CDR2: SGDLS, YYNGEE. This clone was counted many times. Its antigen is not known. The material sequenced was PBMCs. The clonotype was recovered from a woman aged 25 to 39 in good health and CMV-seronegative. The V and J genes are TRBV9 and TRBJ2-1; 7 nucleotides line up with TRBD2. The CDR3 region is CASSVGSGVATNEQFF. The CDR3 DNA sequence: TGTGCCAGCAGCGTAGGAAGCGGGGTCGCCACCAATGAGCAGTTCTTC.